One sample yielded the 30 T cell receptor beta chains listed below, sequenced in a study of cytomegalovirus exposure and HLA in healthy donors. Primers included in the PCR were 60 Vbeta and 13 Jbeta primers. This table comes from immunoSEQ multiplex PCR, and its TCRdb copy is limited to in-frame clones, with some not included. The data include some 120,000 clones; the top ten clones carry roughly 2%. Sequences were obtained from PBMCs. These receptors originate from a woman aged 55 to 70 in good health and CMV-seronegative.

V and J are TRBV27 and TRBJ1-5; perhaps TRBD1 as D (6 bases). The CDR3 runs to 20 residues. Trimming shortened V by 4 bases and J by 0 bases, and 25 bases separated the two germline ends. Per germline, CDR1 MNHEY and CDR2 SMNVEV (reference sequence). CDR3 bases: TGTGCCAGCAGTTCCCGACCTCTTTTCGCGAGGGGGTATAGCAATCAGCCCCAGCATTTT. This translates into CASSSRPLFARGYSNQPQHF.

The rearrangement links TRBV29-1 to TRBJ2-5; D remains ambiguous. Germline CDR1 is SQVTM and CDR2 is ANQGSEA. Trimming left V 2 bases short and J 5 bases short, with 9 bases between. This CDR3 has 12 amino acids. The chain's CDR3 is CSVETGWETQYF. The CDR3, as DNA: TGCAGCGTTGAAACCGGGTGGGAGACCCAGTACTTC.

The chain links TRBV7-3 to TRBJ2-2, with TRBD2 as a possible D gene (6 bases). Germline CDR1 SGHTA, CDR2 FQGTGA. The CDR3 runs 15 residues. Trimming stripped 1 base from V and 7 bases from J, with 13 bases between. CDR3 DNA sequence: TGTGCCAGCAGCTTAATGGAGGGGCTCGGCGGGGAGCTGTTTTTT. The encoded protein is CASSLMEGLGGELFF.

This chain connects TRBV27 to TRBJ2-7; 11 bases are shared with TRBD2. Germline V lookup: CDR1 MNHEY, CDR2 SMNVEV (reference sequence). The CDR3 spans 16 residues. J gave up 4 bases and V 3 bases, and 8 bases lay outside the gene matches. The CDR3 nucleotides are TGTGCCAGCAGTTTCCTAGCGGGAGGCTCCCGGTACGAGCAGTACTTC. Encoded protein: CASSFLAGGSRYEQYF.

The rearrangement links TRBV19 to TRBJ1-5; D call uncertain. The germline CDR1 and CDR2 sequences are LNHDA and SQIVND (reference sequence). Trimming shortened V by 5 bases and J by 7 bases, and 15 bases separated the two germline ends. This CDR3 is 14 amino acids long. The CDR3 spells CASSLKGGPQPQHF. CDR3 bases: TGTGCCAGTAGTTTAAAGGGAGGGCCACAGCCCCAGCATTTT.

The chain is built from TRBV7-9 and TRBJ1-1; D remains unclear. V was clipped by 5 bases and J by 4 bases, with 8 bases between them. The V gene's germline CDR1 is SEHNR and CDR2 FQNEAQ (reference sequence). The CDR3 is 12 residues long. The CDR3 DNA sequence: TGTGCCAGCAGCCCTCAGGTCACTGAAGCTTTCTTT. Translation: CASSPQVTEAFF.

The CDR3: CASTPDGTGDEKLFF. The CDR3 region has the DNA TGTGCCAGTACCCCCGACGGGACAGGCGATGAAAAACTGTTTTTT. V and J are TRBV28 and TRBJ1-4; 8 positions agree with TRBD1. Per germline, CDR1 MDHEN and CDR2 SYDVKM. The CDR3 extends over 15 amino acids. The V segment lost 9 bases and the J segment 6 bases; nucleotides outside the gene matches: 12.

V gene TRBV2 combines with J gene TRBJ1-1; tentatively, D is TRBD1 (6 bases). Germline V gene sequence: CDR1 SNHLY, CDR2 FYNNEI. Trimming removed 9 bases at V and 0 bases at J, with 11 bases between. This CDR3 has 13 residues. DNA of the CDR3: TGTGCCAGAACTACAGGGATGAACACTGAAGCTTTCTTT. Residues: CARTTGMNTEAFF.

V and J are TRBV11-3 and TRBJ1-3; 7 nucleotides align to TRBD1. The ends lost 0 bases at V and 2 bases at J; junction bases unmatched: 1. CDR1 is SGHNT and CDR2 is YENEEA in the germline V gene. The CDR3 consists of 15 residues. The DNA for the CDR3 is TGTGCCAGCAGCTTAGAAGGGGGCCCTGGAAACACCATATATTTT. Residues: CASSLEGGPGNTIYF.

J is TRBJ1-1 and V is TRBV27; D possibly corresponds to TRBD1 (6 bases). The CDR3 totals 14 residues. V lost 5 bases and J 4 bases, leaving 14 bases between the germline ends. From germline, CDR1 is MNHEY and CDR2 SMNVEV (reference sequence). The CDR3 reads CASSRLEQGTEAFF. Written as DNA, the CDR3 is TGTGCCAGCAGTCGGCTCGAACAGGGCACTGAAGCTTTCTTT.

The CDR3 sequence is CASSGGQVPSYEQYF. The CDR3 region has the DNA TGTGCCAGCAGTGGGGGACAGGTTCCTTCCTACGAGCAGTACTTC. The chain uses TRBV6-4 and TRBJ2-7; 8 nucleotides match TRBD1. The CDR3 length is 15 residues. V shed 4 bases, J shed 1 base, and the junction held 6 bases outside the gene matches. CDR1 and CDR2 (germline): MRHNA, SNTAGT.

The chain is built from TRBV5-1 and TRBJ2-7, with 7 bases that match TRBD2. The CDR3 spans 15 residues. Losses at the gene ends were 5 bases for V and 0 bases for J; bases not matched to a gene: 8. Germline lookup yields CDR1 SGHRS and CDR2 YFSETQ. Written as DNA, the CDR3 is TGCGCCAGCAGTTCCAGCGGGACGGGCTCCTACGAGCAGTACTTC. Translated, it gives CASSSSGTGSYEQYF.

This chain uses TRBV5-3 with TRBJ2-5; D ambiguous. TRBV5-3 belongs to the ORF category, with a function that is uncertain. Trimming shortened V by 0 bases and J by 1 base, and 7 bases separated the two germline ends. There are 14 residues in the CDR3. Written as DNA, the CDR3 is TGTGCCAGAAGCTTGGGGGCAGCCCAAGAGACCCAGTACTTC. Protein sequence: CARSLGAAQETQYF.

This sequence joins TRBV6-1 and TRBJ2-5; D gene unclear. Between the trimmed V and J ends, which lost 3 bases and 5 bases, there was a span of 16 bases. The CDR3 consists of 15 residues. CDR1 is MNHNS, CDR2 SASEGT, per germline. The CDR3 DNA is TGTGCCAGCAGTGACCCCCCACTAAGCCTTGAGACCCAGTACTTC. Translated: CASSDPPLSLETQYF.

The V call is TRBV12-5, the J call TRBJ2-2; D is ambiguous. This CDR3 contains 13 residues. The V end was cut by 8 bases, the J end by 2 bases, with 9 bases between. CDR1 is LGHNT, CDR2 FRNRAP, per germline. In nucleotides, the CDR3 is TGTGCTAGTCGCGCGACAAACACCGGGGAGCTGTTTTTT. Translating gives CASRATNTGELFF.

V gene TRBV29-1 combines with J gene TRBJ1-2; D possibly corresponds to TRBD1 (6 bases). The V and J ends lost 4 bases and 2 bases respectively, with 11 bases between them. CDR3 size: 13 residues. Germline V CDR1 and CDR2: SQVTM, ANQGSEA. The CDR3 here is CSVGGRGNYGYTF. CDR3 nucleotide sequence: TGCAGCGTTGGGGGCAGGGGAAACTATGGCTACACCTTC.

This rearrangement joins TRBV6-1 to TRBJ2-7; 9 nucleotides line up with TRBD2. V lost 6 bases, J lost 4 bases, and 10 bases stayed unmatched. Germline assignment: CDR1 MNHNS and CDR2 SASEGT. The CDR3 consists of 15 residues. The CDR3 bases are TGTGCCAGCAGCGCAAAAGCGGGGGGCACGTACGAGCAGTACTTC. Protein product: CASSAKAGGTYEQYF.

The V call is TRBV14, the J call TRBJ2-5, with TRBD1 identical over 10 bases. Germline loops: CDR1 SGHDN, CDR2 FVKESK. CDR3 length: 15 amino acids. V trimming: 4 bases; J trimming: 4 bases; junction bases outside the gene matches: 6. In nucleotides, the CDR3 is TGTGCCAGCAGCCCCCGGACAGGGGGAGGAGAGACCCAGTACTTC. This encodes CASSPRTGGGETQYF.

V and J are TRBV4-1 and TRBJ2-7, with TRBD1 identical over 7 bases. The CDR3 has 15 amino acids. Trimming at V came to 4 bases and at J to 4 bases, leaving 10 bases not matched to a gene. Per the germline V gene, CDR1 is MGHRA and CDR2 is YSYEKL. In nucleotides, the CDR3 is TGCGCCAGCAGCCCCATCAGGACAGGTGGGTACGAGCAGTACTTC. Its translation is CASSPIRTGGYEQYF.

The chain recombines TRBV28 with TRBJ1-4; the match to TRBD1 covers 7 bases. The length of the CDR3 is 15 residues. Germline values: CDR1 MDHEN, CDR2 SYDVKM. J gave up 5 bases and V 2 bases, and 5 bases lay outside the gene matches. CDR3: CASSLGQGGNEKLFF. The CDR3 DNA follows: TGTGCCAGCAGTTTAGGTCAGGGGGGAAATGAAAAACTGTTTTTT.

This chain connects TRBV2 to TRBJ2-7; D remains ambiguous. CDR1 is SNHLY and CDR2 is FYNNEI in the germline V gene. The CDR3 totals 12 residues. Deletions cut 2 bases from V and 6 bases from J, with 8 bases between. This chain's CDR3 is CASSEQRGEQYF. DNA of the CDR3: TGTGCCAGCAGTGAACAGCGCGGCGAGCAGTACTTC.

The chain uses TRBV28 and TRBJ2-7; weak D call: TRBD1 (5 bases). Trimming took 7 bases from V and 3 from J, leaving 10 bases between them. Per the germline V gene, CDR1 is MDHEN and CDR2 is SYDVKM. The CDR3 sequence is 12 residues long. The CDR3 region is CASTNQGYEQYF. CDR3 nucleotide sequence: TGTGCCAGCACCAATCAGGGCTACGAGCAGTACTTC.

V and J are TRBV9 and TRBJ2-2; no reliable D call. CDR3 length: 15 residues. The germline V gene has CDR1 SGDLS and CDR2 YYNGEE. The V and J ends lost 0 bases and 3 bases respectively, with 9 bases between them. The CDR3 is CASSVDLSDTGELFF. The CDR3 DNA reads TGTGCCAGCAGCGTAGACCTATCGGACACCGGGGAGCTGTTTTTT.

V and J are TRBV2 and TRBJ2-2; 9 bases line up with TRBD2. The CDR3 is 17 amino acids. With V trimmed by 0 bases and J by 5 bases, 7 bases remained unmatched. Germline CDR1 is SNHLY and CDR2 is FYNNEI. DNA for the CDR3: TGTGCCAGCAGTGAAGCGGGGGCGGGAGGGTATACCGGGGAGCTGTTTTTT. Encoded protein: CASSEAGAGGYTGELFF.

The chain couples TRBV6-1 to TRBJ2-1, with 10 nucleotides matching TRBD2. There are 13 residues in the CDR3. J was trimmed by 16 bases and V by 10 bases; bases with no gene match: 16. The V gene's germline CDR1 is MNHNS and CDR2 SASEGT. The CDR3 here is CATPPDTSGELFF. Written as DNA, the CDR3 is TGTGCCACACCGCCAGATACTAGCGGGGAACTCTTCTTC.

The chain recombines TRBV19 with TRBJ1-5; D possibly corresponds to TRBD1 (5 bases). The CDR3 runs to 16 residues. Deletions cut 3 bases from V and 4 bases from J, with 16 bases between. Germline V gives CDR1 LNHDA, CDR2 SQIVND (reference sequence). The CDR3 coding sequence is TGTGCCAGTAGTATTTTTCCGGGAGAGGGGAATCAGCCCCAGCATTTT. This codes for CASSIFPGEGNQPQHF.

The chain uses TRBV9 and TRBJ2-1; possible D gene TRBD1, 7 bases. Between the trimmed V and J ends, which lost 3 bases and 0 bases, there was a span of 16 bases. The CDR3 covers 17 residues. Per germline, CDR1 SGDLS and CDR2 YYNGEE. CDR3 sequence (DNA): TGTGCCAGCAGCGAGGGGGACAGCGGGCTCTCCTACAATGAGCAGTTCTTC. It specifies CASSEGDSGLSYNEQFF.

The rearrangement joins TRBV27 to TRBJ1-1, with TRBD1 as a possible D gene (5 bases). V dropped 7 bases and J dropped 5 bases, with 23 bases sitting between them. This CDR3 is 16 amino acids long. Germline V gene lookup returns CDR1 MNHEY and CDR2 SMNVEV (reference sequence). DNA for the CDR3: TGTGCCAGCACCCCGGAAGGGGCATTCAGGTGGACTGAAGCTTTCTTT. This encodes CASTPEGAFRWTEAFF.

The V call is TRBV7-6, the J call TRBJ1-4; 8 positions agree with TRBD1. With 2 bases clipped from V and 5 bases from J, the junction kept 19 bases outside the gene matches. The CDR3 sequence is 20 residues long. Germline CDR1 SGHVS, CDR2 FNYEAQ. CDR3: CASSLLATHPDRDLNEKLFF. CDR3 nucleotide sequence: TGTGCCAGCAGCTTATTGGCCACCCACCCGGACAGGGACTTAAATGAAAAACTGTTTTTT.

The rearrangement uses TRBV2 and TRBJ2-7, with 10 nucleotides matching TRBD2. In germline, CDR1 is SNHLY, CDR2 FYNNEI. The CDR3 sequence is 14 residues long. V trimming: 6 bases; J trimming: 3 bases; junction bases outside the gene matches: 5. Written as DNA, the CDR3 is TGTGCCAGCAGCCCTGCTAGCGGGGGCTACGAGCAGTACTTC. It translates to CASSPASGGYEQYF. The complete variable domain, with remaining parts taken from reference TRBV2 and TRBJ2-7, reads EPEVTQTPSHQVTQMGQEVILRCVPISNHLYFYWYRQILGQKVEFLVSFYNNEISEKSEIFDDQFSVERPDGSNFTLKIRSTKLEDSAMYFCASSPASGGYEQYFGPGTRLTVT.